A selection of T cell receptor beta chains follows, all from one sample in a study of T-cell memory formation after mild COVID-19. TCRdb reprocessed the 5' RACE reads with MiXCR, giving one entry per CDR3 protein. The data contain 310,000 or so distinct CDR3 sequences, about a sixth of them singletons. The source material was PBMCs or a T cell subset sorted from them (not recorded which). The receptor set was obtained from a man aged 18 to 30 who had mild COVID-19 (a few samples of this study predate the infection). Cell type and time point are not known. Each CDR3 is given with its conserved first and last residue. D genes are given only for firm matches. Rows give clone size only sometimes, using once, few, many, or a class for an expanded clone.

D gene,J gene,clone size,V gene,CDR3 DNA,CDR3 protein
-,TRBJ2-7,few,TRBV6-5,TGTGCCAGCAGTCCACATGGACACCAAGCCTACGAGCAGTACTTC,CASSPHGHQAYEQYF
-,TRBJ2-7,few,TRBV7-2,TGTGCCAGCAGCGATCCATCAGAGCAGTACTTC,CASSDPSEQYF
-,TRBJ1-5,few,TRBV7-2,TGTGCCAGCAGCTCCTTCCCAGGGTCAGGTCAGCCCCAGCATTTT,CASSSFPGSGQPQHF
-,TRBJ1-4,-,TRBV9,TGTGCCAGCAGCGTAGCTCTGGCAGGGCCTAATGAAAAACTGTTTTTT,CASSVALAGPNEKLFF
TRBD1,TRBJ1-5,few,TRBV27,TGTGCCAGCAGTTTATACAGGGGAGTGCTTAATCAGCCCCAGCATTTT,CASSLYRGVLNQPQHF
TRBD2,TRBJ2-7,many,TRBV6-5,TGTGCCAGCAGTTACTCGCCTAGCGGCTCCTACGAGCAGTACTTC,CASSYSPSGSYEQYF
TRBD2,TRBJ2-5,many,TRBV12-3/TRBV12-4,TGTGCCAGCAGATCCCACGGGGGGGTTCGGGAGACCCAGTACTTC,CASRSHGGVRETQYF
-,TRBJ1-2,-,TRBV6-5,TGTGCCAGCAGTTGGCGGTCTAACTATGGCTACACCTTC,CASSWRSNYGYTF
TRBD1,TRBJ1-4,-,TRBV10-3,TGTGCCATCAGTGAAGTTTCTGGGACAGAAAGGGAAAAACTGTTTTTT,CAISEVSGTEREKLFF
-,TRBJ1-5,few,TRBV18,TGTGCCAGTGCCCGGGACAGCAATCAGCCCCAGCATTTT,CASARDSNQPQHF
-,TRBJ2-3,few,TRBV12-5,TGTGCTAGTGGCCCCCGGGTGGATACGCAGTATTTT,CASGPRVDTQYF
-,TRBJ2-3,many,TRBV5-1,TGCGCCAGCAGCTTGGGACAGGTAACCGGGACAGATACGCAGTATTTT,CASSLGQVTGTDTQYF
-,TRBJ1-1,few,TRBV19,TGTGCCAGTAGTACGACAGGATTCGGGAGGATAGACACTGAAGCTTTCTTT,CASSTTGFGRIDTEAFF
-,TRBJ2-5,few,TRBV6-6,TGTGCCAGCACCCCAGGGGGAGGGACAGATGGAGAGACCCAGTACTTC,CASTPGGGTDGETQYF
-,TRBJ2-1,-,TRBV2,TGTGCCAGCAGTGACTCAGTGGTCAATGAGCAGTTCTTC,CASSDSVVNEQFF
-,TRBJ1-4,few,TRBV3-1,TGTGCCAGCAGCCAAGATGTGGGCAGCCCCTCTTTT,CASSQDVGSPSF
TRBD2,TRBJ2-1,few,TRBV9,TGTGCCAGCAGCGTAGCGGGGGGGCCGGGGATGGATGAGCAGTTCTTC,CASSVAGGPGMDEQFF
-,TRBJ2-3,many,TRBV5-4,TGTGCCAGCAGCCAAGGTGGGAGGGGGCACGGAGATACGCAGTATTTT,CASSQGGRGHGDTQYF
-,TRBJ2-7,few,TRBV9,TGTGCCAGCAGCGCCGACAGCCCCTACGAGCAGTACTTC,CASSADSPYEQYF
-,TRBJ2-1,many,TRBV20-1,TGCAGTGCTAGGAGCGAGGACAGACACAATGAGCAGTTCTTC,CSARSEDRHNEQFF
-,TRBJ1-2,few,TRBV7-9,TGTGCCAGCAGCTTAGTCGTGGTGGAGGAGAGCTACACCTTC,CASSLVVVEESYTF
-,TRBJ1-2,once,TRBV7-9,TGTGCCACCCCCGCCCGGCTGAGCTATGGCTACACCTTC,CATPARLSYGYTF
-,TRBJ2-1,few,TRBV18,TGTGCCAGCTCACCAGACAGAGGATCGGCCAATGAGCAGTTCTTC,CASSPDRGSANEQFF
-,TRBJ1-5,few,TRBV7-2,TGTGCCAGCAGCCCGGACGGAACAAATCAGCCCCAGCATTTT,CASSPDGTNQPQHF
TRBD1,TRBJ1-1,-,TRBV30,TGTGCCTGGAGAGACAGGGTTTGGGACACTGAAGCTTTCTTT,CAWRDRVWDTEAFF
-,TRBJ2-2,few,TRBV7-9,TGTGCCAGCAGCTTAGCGTATAGGCCCACCGGGGAGCTGTTTTTT,CASSLAYRPTGELFF
-,TRBJ2-1,-,TRBV7-2,TGTGCCAGCAGCGCCACAGAGAATGAGCAGTTCTTC,CASSATENEQFF
TRBD1,TRBJ1-2,few,TRBV5-1,TGCGCCAGCAGCCCCAGTCCCGGGACAGGTATCTACACCTTC,CASSPSPGTGIYTF
-,TRBJ2-7,few,TRBV5-1,TGCGCCAGCAGCTTGGCCCCTGGGACCGACTACGAGCAGTACTTC,CASSLAPGTDYEQYF
TRBD1,TRBJ1-1,few,TRBV7-9,TGTGCCAGCAGCCCCCACAGGGGGCCCAACACTGAAGCTTTCTTT,CASSPHRGPNTEAFF
-,TRBJ2-5,few,TRBV27,TGTGCCAGCAGTTTATCTGGGCAGACCCAGTACTTC,CASSLSGQTQYF
TRBD2,TRBJ2-1,few,TRBV4-1,TGCGCCAGCAGCCAAACCAGACGGGAGGGACCCTACAATGAGCAGTTCTTC,CASSQTRREGPYNEQFF
TRBD1,TRBJ1-1,-,TRBV5-1,TGCGCCAGCAATTTGGGACAGGGGAATCCTGAAGCTTTCTTT,CASNLGQGNPEAFF
TRBD1,TRBJ2-7,many,TRBV7-7,TGTGCCAGCAGTCAGACAGGGGGCGCGACCAGCGAGCAGTACTTC,CASSQTGGATSEQYF
-,TRBJ1-5,-,TRBV5-6,TGTGCCAGCAGCTTGGGAAGAGGGGCCCAGCCCCAGCATTTT,CASSLGRGAQPQHF
TRBD1,TRBJ2-1,few,TRBV5-1,TGCGCCAGCAGCCGGGACAGGGGGCTCAATGAGCAGTTCTTC,CASSRDRGLNEQFF
-,TRBJ2-1,many,TRBV12-3/TRBV12-4,TGTGCCAGCAGCAACTGGGAGGGGGCCTTGTTCTTC,CASSNWEGALFF
TRBD1,TRBJ1-1,many,TRBV5-1,TGCGCCAGCAGCCAGGGGGCGCAAGGCACTGAAGCTTTCTTT,CASSQGAQGTEAFF
TRBD2,TRBJ2-3,few,TRBV2,TGTGCCATCCTTCCACCGACTAGCGGGGGGACCCCTAGCACAGATACGCAGTATTTT,CAILPPTSGGTPSTDTQYF
-,TRBJ2-7,few,TRBV6-2/TRBV6-3,TGTGCCAGCAGTCGACAGACCTACGAGCAGTACTTC,CASSRQTYEQYF
-,TRBJ2-7,many,TRBV27,TGTGCCAGCAGTCCCTTTCGAGCAGCCTACGAGCAGTACTTC,CASSPFRAAYEQYF
-,TRBJ2-2,-,TRBV3-1,TGTGCCAGCAGCCCAGGCAGGGGGGGCCCGAACACCGGGGAGCTGTTTTTT,CASSPGRGGPNTGELFF
TRBD1,TRBJ2-7,few,TRBV4-1,TGCGCCAGCAGCCGAGTACATACAGGGGGATACTACGAGCAGTACTTC,CASSRVHTGGYYEQYF
-,TRBJ1-1,-,TRBV7-8,TGTGCCAGCAGCTTAGCGGGTACCCAGAGGAACACTGAAGCTTTCTTT,CASSLAGTQRNTEAFF
-,TRBJ2-3,many,TRBV12-3/TRBV12-4,TGTGCCAGCAGTCCCCGAAACCCCACGGGGGATACGCAGTATTTT,CASSPRNPTGDTQYF
-,TRBJ2-1,-,TRBV7-8,TGTGCCAGCAGCTTGGGTGCCAGCCGCCAGTTCTTC,CASSLGASRQFF
TRBD1,TRBJ2-3,-,TRBV4-3,TGCGCCAGCAGCAACCCCAGAGACAGGGTTTACACAGATACGCAGTATTTT,CASSNPRDRVYTDTQYF
-,TRBJ2-5,-,TRBV4-2,TGTGCCAGCAGCCTCAAAGAGAGGGGCAGGGAGACCCAGTACTTC,CASSLKERGRETQYF